The 12 T cell receptor beta chains below come from one sample, sequenced in a study of cytomegalovirus exposure and HLA in healthy donors. The study ran its PCR with 60 Vbeta and 13 Jbeta primers. Only in-frame clones appear in the TCRdb table, and some are missing; sequencing was by immunoSEQ multiplex PCR. This table has about 98,000 clones, about 80% appearing once. Sequencing was done on a sample of PBMCs. The receptors were sampled from a man aged 18 to 29 in good health and CMV-seropositive.

V and J are TRBV5-4 and TRBJ2-5; 12 positions match TRBD2. Germline V gene sequence: CDR1 SGHNT, CDR2 YYREEE (reference sequence). The V gene end was trimmed by 3 bases and the J gene end by 5 bases; junction bases not matched to a gene: 8. CDR3 size: 16 residues. For the CDR3, the DNA is TGTGCCAGCAGCTACGCTAGCGGGGGGGCCGAGGAGACCCAGTACTTC. This codes for CASSYASGGAEETQYF.

The chain carries TRBV7-9 and TRBJ1-5, with D tentatively TRBD1 (5 bases). Looked up from germline, CDR1 is SEHNR and CDR2 is FQNEAQ (reference sequence). V lost 1 base to trimming and J lost 5 bases, with 12 bases between them. The CDR3 loop spans 15 amino acids. The CDR3 here is CASSLVAGVDQPQHF. In DNA, the CDR3 is TGTGCCAGCAGCTTAGTTGCGGGGGTTGATCAGCCCCAGCATTTT.

The chain combines TRBV5-6 with TRBJ2-2; no definite D call. Per the germline V gene, CDR1 is SGHDT and CDR2 is YYEEEE. The CDR3 covers 14 residues. Trimming left V 5 bases short and J 6 bases short, with 14 bases between. CDR3: CASSYPSGSGELFF. The CDR3 bases are TGTGCCAGCAGTTACCCCTCCGGTTCCGGGGAGCTGTTTTTT.

Only a few counts were recorded for this clone. The V gene is TRBV5-1, the J gene TRBJ1-4, with 8 nucleotides matching TRBD1. Germline CDR1 is SGHRS and CDR2 is YFSETQ. The length of the CDR3 is 16 residues. The V and J ends lost 4 bases and 4 bases, in that order; junction bases with no gene match: 9. CDR3: CASSIGQGAFNEKLFF. The DNA of the CDR3 is TGCGCCAGCAGCATCGGTCAGGGGGCCTTTAATGAAAAACTGTTTTTT.

The table lists this clone with a few counts. This rearrangement joins TRBV10-3 to TRBJ2-5; 7 bases are a match to TRBD2. With 4 bases clipped from V and 3 bases from J, the junction kept 2 bases outside the gene matches. CDR1 and CDR2 from the germline V gene are ENHRY and SYGVKD. The CDR3 length is 13 residues. CDR3 in amino acids: CAISVTSEETQYF. CDR3 DNA: TGTGCCATCAGTGTTACTAGCGAAGAGACCCAGTACTTC.

The chain combines TRBV27 with TRBJ2-1; 8 nucleotides agree with TRBD2. The V gene's germline CDR1 is MNHEY and CDR2 SMNVEV (reference sequence). Trimming at V came to 5 bases and at J to 7 bases, leaving 4 bases not matched to a gene. This CDR3 has 13 residues. The CDR3 DNA sequence: TGTGCCAGCAGTACCGGGACTAGGAATGAGCAGTTCTTC. Amino acids: CASSTGTRNEQFF.

This chain links TRBV19 with TRBJ1-4, with 8 bases aligning to TRBD1. The CDR3 has 16 amino acids. CDR1 and CDR2 from the germline V gene are LNHDA and SQIVND (reference sequence). J gave up 2 bases and V 4 bases, and 6 bases lay outside the gene matches. Here the CDR3 reads CASSTNRQGTNEKLFF. The CDR3 DNA sequence: TGTGCCAGTAGTACCAACCGACAGGGGACTAATGAAAAACTGTTTTTT.

V usage is TRBV28 and J usage is TRBJ2-5; TRBD2 agrees at 11 bases. Per the germline V gene, CDR1 is MDHEN and CDR2 is SYDVKM. CDR3 length: 18 residues. Germline trimming cut 3 bases from V and 5 bases from J; bases unmatched to any gene: 14. CDR3 loop: CASSFWGPGSGGAETQYF. DNA of the CDR3: TGTGCCAGCAGTTTTTGGGGTCCCGGTAGCGGGGGGGCGGAGACCCAGTACTTC.

This rearrangement joins TRBV7-2 to TRBJ2-5, with unresolved D. The CDR3 extends over 16 amino acids. Trimming left V 0 bases short and J 1 base short, with 12 bases between. Germline V lookup: CDR1 SGHTA, CDR2 FQGNSA. This chain's CDR3 is CASSLANWYSQETQYF. The CDR3 DNA sequence: TGTGCCAGCAGCTTAGCTAATTGGTACAGCCAAGAGACCCAGTACTTC.

This clone was counted only a few times. This chain connects TRBV30 to TRBJ2-7; 11 positions match TRBD1. Germline V gene data show CDR1 as GTSNPN and CDR2 as SVGIG (reference sequence). This CDR3 has 13 residues. The J segment lost 3 bases and the V segment lost 5 bases, leaving 3 bases of the junction unmatched. The CDR3 nucleotides are TGTGCCTGGGTGGGGACAGGGGGCTACGAGCAGTACTTC. It is translated as CAWVGTGGYEQYF.

This rearrangement joins TRBV19 to TRBJ2-5; 8 nucleotides match TRBD2. The CDR3 has 14 residues. The V gene's germline CDR1 is LNHDA and CDR2 SQIVND (reference sequence). The V gene end was trimmed by 10 bases and the J gene end by 3 bases; junction bases not matched to a gene: 10. The CDR3 bases are TGTGCCATCCCCGGTGGGCGGGGGGAAGAGACCCAGTACTTC. Protein product: CAIPGGRGEETQYF.

This clone came up once. The rearrangement links TRBV13 to TRBJ2-7, with D uncertain. CDR3 length: 11 amino acids. Trimming shortened V by 2 bases and J by 7 bases, and 6 bases separated the two germline ends. CDR1 PRHDT and CDR2 FYEKMQ come from the germline V gene (reference sequence). CDR3 sequence: CASSLLREQYF. The CDR3, as DNA: TGTGCCAGCAGCTTACTACGGGAGCAGTACTTC.